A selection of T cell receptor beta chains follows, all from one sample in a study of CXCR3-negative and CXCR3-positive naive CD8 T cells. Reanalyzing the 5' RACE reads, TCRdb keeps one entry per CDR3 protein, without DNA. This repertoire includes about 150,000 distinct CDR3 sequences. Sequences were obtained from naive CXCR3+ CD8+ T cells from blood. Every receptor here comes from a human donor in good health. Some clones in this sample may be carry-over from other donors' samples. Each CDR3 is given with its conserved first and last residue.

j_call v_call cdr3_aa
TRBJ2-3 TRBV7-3 CASAQAGLDYTQYF
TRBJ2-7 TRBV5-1 CATSDGSYEQYF
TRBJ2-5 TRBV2 CASSASGGIQETQYF
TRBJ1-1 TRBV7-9 CASSPRTGDNTEAFF
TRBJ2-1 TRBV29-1 CSVEGSSGRYNEQFF
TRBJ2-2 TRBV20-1 CSARRPGDMTGELFF
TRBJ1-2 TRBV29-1 CSVEEGQGNGYTF
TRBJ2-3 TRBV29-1 CSVDGRGATDTQYF
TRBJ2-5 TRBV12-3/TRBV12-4 CASSLRETQYF
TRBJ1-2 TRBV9 CASSAQVGYGYTF
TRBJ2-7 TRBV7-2 CASSLPPSYEQYF
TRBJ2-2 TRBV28 CASCSGTSGWRDTGELFF
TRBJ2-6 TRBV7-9 CASRSREGAGANVLTF
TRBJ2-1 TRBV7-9 CASRGESGLVNNEQFF
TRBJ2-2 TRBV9 CASSAHRGTNTGELFF
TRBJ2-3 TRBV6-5 CASSRLAGGGDTQYF
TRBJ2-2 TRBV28 CASSKGFQTGELFF
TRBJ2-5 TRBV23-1 CASSQASGGAEGETQYF
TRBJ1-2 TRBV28 CASSSPGQGNPRNGYTF
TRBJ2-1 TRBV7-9 CASSSTREPGQNYNEQFF